Below are 4 T cell receptor beta chains sequenced from a single sample in a study of cytomegalovirus exposure and HLA in healthy donors. The PCR had 60 Vbeta and 13 Jbeta primers. The assay was immunoSEQ multiplex PCR, and TCRdb's table has in-frame clones only and misses some. The profile shows some 130,000 clones, about 77% of them singletons. The specimen sequenced was PBMCs. The receptors come from a man aged 45-65 years in good health and CMV-seronegative.

The chain combines TRBV9 with TRBJ1-1; 7 bases are shared with TRBD1. V shed 3 bases and J 5 bases; nucleotides not matched to a gene: 10. The CDR3 length is 15 residues. CDR1 is SGDLS and CDR2 is YYNGEE in the germline V gene. The CDR3 region is CASSGRQGSRTEAFF. The DNA of the CDR3 is TGTGCCAGCAGCGGAAGACAGGGATCCAGGACTGAAGCTTTCTTT.

V and J are TRBV25-1 and TRBJ2-1; possible D gene TRBD2, 6 bases. Germline CDR1 and CDR2: MGHDK and SYGVNS. The CDR3 has 14 residues. Between the trimmed V and J ends, which lost 3 bases and 8 bases, there was a span of 14 bases. DNA of the CDR3: TGTGCCAGCAGTGATGATAGGGGCGGGGATGAGCAGTTCTTC. This sequence encodes CASSDDRGGDEQFF. Filled out from reference TRBV25-1 and TRBJ2-1, the complete variable domain reads EADIYQTPRYLVIGTGKKITLECSQTMGHDKMYWYQQDPGMELHLIHYSYGVNSTEKGDLSSESTVSRIRTEHFPLTLESARPSHTSQYLCASSDDRGGDEQFFGPGTRLTVL.

The chain uses TRBV5-8 and TRBJ2-6; D is undetermined. Germline CDR1 is SGHTS and CDR2 is YDEGEE. V dropped 0 bases and J dropped 0 bases, with 7 bases sitting between them. This CDR3 comprises 16 residues. The CDR3 nucleotides are TGTGCCAGCAGCTTGGGACGGAGCTCTGGGGCCAACGTCCTGACTTTC. Its protein product is CASSLGRSSGANVLTF.

V usage is TRBV9 and J usage is TRBJ1-2, with 8 bases aligning to TRBD1. The V and J ends lost 0 bases and 8 bases, in that order; junction bases with no gene match: 9. The CDR3 consists of 15 residues. Germline CDR1 is SGDLS and CDR2 is YYNGEE. Written as DNA, the CDR3 is TGTGCCAGCAGCGTAGAAGGGACAGGATCGATAGGCTACACCTTC. It encodes CASSVEGTGSIGYTF.